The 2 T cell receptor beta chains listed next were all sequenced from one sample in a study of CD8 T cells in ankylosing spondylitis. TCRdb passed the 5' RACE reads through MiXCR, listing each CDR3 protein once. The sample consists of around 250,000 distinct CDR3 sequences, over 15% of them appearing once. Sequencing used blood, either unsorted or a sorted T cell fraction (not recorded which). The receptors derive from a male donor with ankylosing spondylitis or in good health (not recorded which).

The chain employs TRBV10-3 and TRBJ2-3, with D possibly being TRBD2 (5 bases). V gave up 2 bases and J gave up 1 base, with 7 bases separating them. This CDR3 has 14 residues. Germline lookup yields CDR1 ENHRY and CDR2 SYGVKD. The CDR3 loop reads CAISEPAGTDTQYF. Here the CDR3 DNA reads TGTGCCATCAGTGAGCCAGCGGGCACAGATACGCAGTATTTT.

For the CDR3, the DNA is TGCGCCAGCAGCCAAGAAGGCCTAGCGATGACGGAAGAGCAGTACTTC. Translated: CASSQEGLAMTEEQYF. The chain combines TRBV4-1 with TRBJ2-7, with D maybe TRBD2 (6 bases). Trimming removed 0 bases from V and 7 bases from J, with 19 bases in between. The CDR3 has 16 amino acids. The germline V gene encodes CDR1 MGHRA and CDR2 YSYEKL.